These 6 T cell receptor beta chains came from one sample sequenced in a study of cytomegalovirus exposure and HLA in healthy donors. Use of 60 Vbeta and 13 Jbeta primers characterized the PCR. Repertoires were generated with immunoSEQ multiplex PCR, while TCRdb's copy carries only in-frame clones and drops some. The sample has 150,000 to 250,000 clones, approximately 85% seen once. Input material: PBMCs. The receptors were gathered from a woman in her forties or fifties in good health and CMV-seronegative.

The chain employs TRBV7-2 and TRBJ2-5; D possibly corresponds to TRBD1 (6 bases). Germline V gene data show CDR1 as SGHTA and CDR2 as FQGNSA. The CDR3 is 16 residues long. V gave up 0 bases and J gave up 5 bases, with 16 bases separating them. CDR3 coding DNA: TGTGCCAGCAGCTTAGCCTTACAGGGCGTCTTGGAGACCCAGTACTTC. Translated, it gives CASSLALQGVLETQYF.

This chain joins TRBV6-5 and TRBJ1-2, with 10 bases matching TRBD1. The CDR3 loop spans 16 amino acids. Trimming removed 1 base from V and 8 bases from J; junction bases left unmatched: 10. Germline values: CDR1 MNHEY, CDR2 SVGAGI. This CDR3 is CASSYLFLDRGQGYTF. CDR3 nucleotides: TGTGCCAGCAGTTACTTATTCCTCGACAGGGGGCAAGGCTACACCTTC.

The CDR3 nucleotides read TGTGCCAGCGGGGGACAGGGGGAGACCCAGTACTTC. As protein: CASGGQGETQYF. The chain recombines TRBV6-6 with TRBJ2-5, with 10 bases identical to TRBD1. Losses at the gene ends were 8 bases for V and 5 bases for J; bases not matched to a gene: 2. Germline CDR1 is MNHNY and CDR2 is SVGAGI (reference sequence). The CDR3 sequence is 12 residues long.

The chain has TRBV6-1 and TRBJ1-2; 7 bases align to TRBD1. V lost 6 bases and J lost 13; bases outside the gene matches: 17. The germline CDR1 and CDR2 sequences are MNHNS and SASEGT. The CDR3 totals 14 residues. CDR3 loop: CASRQSFGDRDSTF. In DNA, the CDR3 is TGTGCCAGCAGGCAAAGCTTTGGGGACCGGGACAGCACCTTC.

This clone was observed a few times. The V and J genes are TRBV7-2 and TRBJ2-1, with D possibly TRBD1 on 6 matching bases. V lost 5 bases and J 10 bases, leaving 18 bases between the germline ends. CDR3 length equals 14 residues. CDR1 is SGHTA and CDR2 is FQGNSA in the germline V gene. The CDR3 bases are TGTGCCAGCAGCCCGAGTAGCGCGAGGGGGGAGCAGTTCTTC. Translated: CASSPSSARGEQFF. The variable domain in full, completed from reference TRBV7-2 and TRBJ2-1, reads GAGVSQSPSNKVTEKGKDVELRCDPISGHTALYWYRQSLGQGLEFLIYFQGNSAPDKSGLPSDRFSAERTGGSVSTLTIQRTQQEDSAVYLCASSPSSARGEQFFGPGTRLTVL.

V gene TRBV5-4 combines with J gene TRBJ2-1, with D possibly matching TRBD1 (5 bases). The CDR3 contains 14 residues. The germline V and J ends were trimmed by 2 bases and 1 base, with 7 bases remaining between them. Germline V gives CDR1 SGHNT, CDR2 YYREEE (reference sequence). For the CDR3, the DNA is TGTGCCAGCAGCTTAAGGGGTTCCTACAATGAGCAGTTCTTC. Its protein is CASSLRGSYNEQFF.